This TCR beta chain originates from a study of OX40 agonist ivuxolimab in advanced cancers. Broader study findings: Expanded clones were, on average, more numerous among CD8+ T cells than CD4+.

The protocol was immunoSEQ multiplex PCR, while the TCRdb copy is restricted to in-frame clones and leaves out a portion. The repertoire has about 83,000 clones, about 90% of them found once; the top ten carry under 9.5%. Notes on this clone: Its antigen is not identified.

The CDR3 extends over 16 amino acids. V was clipped by 4 bases and J by 1 base, with 15 bases between them. Germline V CDR1 and CDR2: SGDLS, YYNGEE. V gene TRBV9 combines with J gene TRBJ2-1, with D unclear. The receptor was isolated from an adult with an advanced solid tumor such as melanoma, head and neck, liver or kidney cancer. Specimen: CD4+ or CD8+ T cells sorted from blood, collected in a trial of the OX40 agonist ivuxolimab. CDR3 region: CASSPRAGQSYNEQFF. CDR3 bases: TGTGCCAGCAGCCCCAGAGCAGGTCAGTCCTACAATGAGCAGTTCTTC.